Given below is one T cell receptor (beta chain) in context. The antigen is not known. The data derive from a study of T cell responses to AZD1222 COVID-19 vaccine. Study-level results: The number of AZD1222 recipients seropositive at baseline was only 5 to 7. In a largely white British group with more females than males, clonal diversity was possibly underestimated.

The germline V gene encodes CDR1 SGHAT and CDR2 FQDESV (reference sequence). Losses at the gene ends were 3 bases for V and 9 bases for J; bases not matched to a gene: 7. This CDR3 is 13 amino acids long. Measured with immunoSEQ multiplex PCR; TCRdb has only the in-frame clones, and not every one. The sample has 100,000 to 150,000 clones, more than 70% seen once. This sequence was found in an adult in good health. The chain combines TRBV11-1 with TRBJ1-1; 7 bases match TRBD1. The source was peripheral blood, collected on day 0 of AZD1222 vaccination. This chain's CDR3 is CASSLQGEQKAFF. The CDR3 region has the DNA TGTGCCAGCAGCTTGCAGGGGGAACAAAAAGCTTTCTTT. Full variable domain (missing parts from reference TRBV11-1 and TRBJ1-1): EAEVAQSPRYKITEKSQAVAFWCDPISGHATLYWYRQILGQGPELLVQFQDESVVDDSQLPKDRFSAERLKGVDSTLKIQPAELGDSAMYLCASSLQGEQKAFFGQGTRLTVV.